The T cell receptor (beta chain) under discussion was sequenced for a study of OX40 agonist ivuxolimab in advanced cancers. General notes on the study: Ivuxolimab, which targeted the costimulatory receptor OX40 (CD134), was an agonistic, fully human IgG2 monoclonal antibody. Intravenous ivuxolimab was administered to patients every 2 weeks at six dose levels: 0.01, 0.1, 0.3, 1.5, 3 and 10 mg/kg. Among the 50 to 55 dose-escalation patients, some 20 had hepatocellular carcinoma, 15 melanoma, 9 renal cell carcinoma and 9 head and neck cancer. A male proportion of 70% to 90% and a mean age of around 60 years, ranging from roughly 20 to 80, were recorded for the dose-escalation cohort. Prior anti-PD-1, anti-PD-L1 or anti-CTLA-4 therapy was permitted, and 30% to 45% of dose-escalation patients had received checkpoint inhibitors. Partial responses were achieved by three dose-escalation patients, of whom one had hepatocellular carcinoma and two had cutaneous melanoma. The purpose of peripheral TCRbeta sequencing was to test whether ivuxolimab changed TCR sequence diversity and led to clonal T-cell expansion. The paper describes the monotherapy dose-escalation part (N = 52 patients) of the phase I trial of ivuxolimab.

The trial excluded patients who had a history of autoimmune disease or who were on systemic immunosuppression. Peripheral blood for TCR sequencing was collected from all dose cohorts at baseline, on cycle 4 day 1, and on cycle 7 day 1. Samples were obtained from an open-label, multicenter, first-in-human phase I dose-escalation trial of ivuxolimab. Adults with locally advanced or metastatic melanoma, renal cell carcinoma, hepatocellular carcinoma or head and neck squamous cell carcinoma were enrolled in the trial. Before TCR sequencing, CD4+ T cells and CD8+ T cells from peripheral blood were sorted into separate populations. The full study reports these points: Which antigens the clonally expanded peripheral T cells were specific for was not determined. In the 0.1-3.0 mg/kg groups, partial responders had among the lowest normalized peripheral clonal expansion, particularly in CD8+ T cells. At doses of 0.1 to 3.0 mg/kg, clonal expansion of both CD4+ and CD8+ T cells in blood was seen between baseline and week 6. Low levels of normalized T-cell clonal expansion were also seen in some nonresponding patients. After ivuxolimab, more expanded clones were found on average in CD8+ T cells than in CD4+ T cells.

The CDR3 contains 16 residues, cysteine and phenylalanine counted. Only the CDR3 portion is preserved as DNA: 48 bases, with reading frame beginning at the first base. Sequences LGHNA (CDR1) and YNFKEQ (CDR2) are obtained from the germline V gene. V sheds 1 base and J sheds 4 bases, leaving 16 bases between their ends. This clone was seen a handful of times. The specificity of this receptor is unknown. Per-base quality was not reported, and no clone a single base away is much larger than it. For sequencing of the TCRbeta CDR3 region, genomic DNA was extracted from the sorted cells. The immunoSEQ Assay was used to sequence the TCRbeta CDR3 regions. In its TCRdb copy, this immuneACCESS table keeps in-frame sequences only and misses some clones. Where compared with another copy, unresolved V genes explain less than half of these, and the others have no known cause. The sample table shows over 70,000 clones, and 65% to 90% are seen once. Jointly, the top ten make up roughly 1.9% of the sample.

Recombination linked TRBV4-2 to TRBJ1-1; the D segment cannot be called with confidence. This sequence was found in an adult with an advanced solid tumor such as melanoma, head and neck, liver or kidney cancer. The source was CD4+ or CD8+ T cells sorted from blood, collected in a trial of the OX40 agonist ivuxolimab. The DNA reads TGTGCCAGCAGCCAAGTTGCTGTGGACGGGAGCACTGAAGCTTTCTTT. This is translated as CASSQVAVDGSTEAFF.